These 29 T cell receptor beta chains were all obtained from the same sample, sequenced in a study of graft-versus-host responses after intestinal transplantation. This table comes from immunoSEQ multiplex PCR, and its TCRdb copy is limited to in-frame clones, with some not included. The sample gives about 14,000 clones, around 95% of which show up once; 0.6% to 0.85% is in the top ten. Sample: PBMCs, taken 9 days after transplant. Receptor source: a human patient who received an intestinal transplant, so some T cells may come from the graft donor.

The rearrangement uses TRBV21-1 and TRBJ1-4. TRBV21-1 has pseudogene status. The CDR3 has 15 amino acids. CDR3 residues: CASSTGRAANEKLFF. Written as DNA, the CDR3 is TGTGCCAGCAGCACCGGTAGGGCGGCTAATGAAAAACTGTTTTTT.

This chain joins TRBV14 and TRBJ2-7; D is uncertain. The CDR3 is 17 amino acids. Germline loops: CDR1 SGHDN, CDR2 FVKESK. V lost 3 bases and J lost 4, with 22 bases in between. CDR3: CASSHENTVFSYYEQYF. CDR3 nucleotide sequence: TGTGCCAGCAGCCACGAAAATACGGTCTTTTCTTATTACGAGCAGTACTTC.

The V gene is TRBV18, the J gene TRBJ1-5; TRBD1 aligns across 8 bases. The germline gives CDR1 KGHSH, CDR2 LQKENI. The CDR3 consists of 15 residues. After removal of 8 bases from V and 0 bases from J, the junction contained 6 bases not matched to a gene. The CDR3 spells CASRTGSDSNQPQHF. CDR3 DNA sequence: TGTGCCAGCCGGACAGGGTCCGATAGCAATCAGCCCCAGCATTTT.

The V gene is TRBV7-6, the J gene TRBJ1-4, with 7 positions matching TRBD1. The V segment lost 4 bases and the J segment 7 bases; nucleotides outside the gene matches: 9. This CDR3 comprises 15 residues. Germline CDR1 SGHVS, CDR2 FNYEAQ. CDR3 region: CASSYTGALGEKLFF. CDR3 nucleotides: TGTGCCAGCAGCTATACAGGGGCTCTGGGTGAAAAACTGTTTTTT. The whole variable domain, remainder taken from reference TRBV7-6 and TRBJ1-4, is GAGVSQSPRYKVTKRGQDVALRCDPISGHVSLYWYRQALGQGPEFLTYFNYEAQQDKSGLPNDRFSAERPEGSISTLTIQRTEQRDSAMYRCASSYTGALGEKLFFGSGTQLSVL.

The chain couples TRBV30 to TRBJ2-7, with a tentative D call TRBD1 (6 bases). This CDR3 spans 14 amino acids. Germline CDR1 is GTSNPN and CDR2 is SVGIG (reference sequence). The V and J ends lost 1 base and 4 bases respectively, with 14 bases between them. The CDR3 sequence is CAWSDFGGNYEQYF. DNA for the CDR3: TGTGCCTGGAGTGATTTTGGGGGCAATTACGAGCAGTACTTC.

V is TRBV11-1 and J is TRBJ2-1, with D hard to call. Trimming stripped 1 base from V and 4 bases from J, with 8 bases between. Per germline, CDR1 SGHAT and CDR2 FQDESV (reference sequence). The CDR3 consists of 14 residues. For the CDR3, the DNA is TGTGCCAGCAGCTTAGTCCCCCTATACAATGAGCAGTTCTTC. As protein: CASSLVPLYNEQFF. The whole variable domain, filled in from reference TRBV11-1 and TRBJ2-1, reads EAEVAQSPRYKITEKSQAVAFWCDPISGHATLYWYRQILGQGPELLVQFQDESVVDDSQLPKDRFSAERLKGVDSTLKIQPAELGDSAMYLCASSLVPLYNEQFFGPGTRLTVL.

The chain joins TRBV4-1 to TRBJ2-7; possible D gene TRBD1, 5 bases. CDR1 and CDR2 (germline): MGHRA, YSYEKL. The CDR3 runs to 14 residues. The V end was cut by 1 base, the J end by 2 bases, with 9 bases between. The CDR3 DNA sequence: TGCGCCAGCAGCCAAGGGACATTCCCCTACGAGCAGTACTTC. It specifies CASSQGTFPYEQYF.

The V and J genes are TRBV9 and TRBJ1-1; a weak D match, TRBD1 (6 bases). Germline V CDR1 and CDR2: SGDLS, YYNGEE. The CDR3 is 13 amino acids. V lost 3 bases and J 10 bases, leaving 16 bases between the germline ends. CDR3 amino acids: CASSGRGGMGAFF. The CDR3 coding sequence is TGTGCCAGCAGCGGGAGGGGGGGGATGGGAGCTTTCTTT.

Written as DNA, the CDR3 is TGTGCCAGCAGCTTCGGGACCTATGGCTACAATGAGCAGTTCTTC. Residues: CASSFGTYGYNEQFF. The chain is built from TRBV11-3 and TRBJ2-1, with D tentatively TRBD1 or TRBD2 (5 bases each). CDR1 is SGHNT, CDR2 YENEEA, per germline. This CDR3 has 15 residues. V was pared by 3 bases and J by 3 bases, with 12 bases between.

The chain uses TRBV4-1 and TRBJ2-1; 9 bases fit TRBD2. Germline V gene data show CDR1 as MGHRA and CDR2 as YSYEKL. The CDR3 has 16 amino acids. The ends lost 0 bases at V and 9 bases at J; junction bases unmatched: 9. CDR3 protein: CASSQEAGLAIGEQFF. CDR3 coding DNA: TGCGCCAGCAGCCAAGAGGCCGGACTAGCGATAGGTGAGCAGTTCTTC.

The chain uses TRBV6-5 and TRBJ2-7; 13 bases align to TRBD2. The CDR3 totals 15 residues. J was trimmed by 3 bases and V by 6 bases; bases with no gene match: 5. Per germline, CDR1 MNHEY and CDR2 SVGAGI. The CDR3 nucleotides read TGTGCCAGCAGGCCCGGACTAGCGGGAGACTACGAGCAGTACTTC. It is translated as CASRPGLAGDYEQYF.

The J gene is TRBJ1-3, the V gene TRBV7-9; the D is unclear. Per germline, CDR1 SEHNR and CDR2 FQNEAQ (reference sequence). Between the trimmed V and J ends, which lost 3 bases and 2 bases, there was a span of 14 bases. The CDR3 spans 16 residues. This chain's CDR3 is CASSFARVLPGNTIYF. The CDR3 DNA reads as TGTGCCAGCAGCTTCGCTCGGGTTCTGCCTGGAAACACCATATATTTT. The full variable domain, completed using reference TRBV7-9 and TRBJ1-3, is DTGVSQNPRHKITKRGQNVTFRCDPISEHNRLYWYRQTLGQGPEFLTYFQNEAQLEKSRLLSDRFSAERPKGSFSTLEIQRTEQGDSAMYLCASSFARVLPGNTIYFGEGSWLTVV.

V usage is TRBV9 and J usage is TRBJ2-3; 9 positions match TRBD1. The trim removed 1 base at V and 5 bases at J, leaving 8 bases unmatched. Looked up from germline, CDR1 is SGDLS and CDR2 is YYNGEE. This CDR3 comprises 16 residues. CDR3 in amino acids: CASSVSRDRVEDTQYF. In DNA, the CDR3 is TGTGCCAGCAGCGTATCCCGGGACAGGGTTGAAGATACGCAGTATTTT.

This chain joins TRBV6-5 and TRBJ2-3; no reliable D call. Per germline, CDR1 MNHEY and CDR2 SVGAGI. The CDR3 runs to 12 residues. Trimming took off 6 bases at V and 6 bases at J, with 10 bases between the two ends. CDR3 nucleotides: TGTGCCAGCAGCGCCCATTTGGATACGCAGTATTTT. Residues: CASSAHLDTQYF.

The sample holds one count of this clone. This chain uses TRBV5-4 with TRBJ2-4; 10 bases fit TRBD2. This CDR3 is 16 amino acids long. With V trimmed by 0 bases and J by 0 bases, 0 bases remained unmatched. CDR1 and CDR2 from the germline V gene are SGHNT and YYREEE (reference sequence). The CDR3 DNA reads as TGTGCCAGCAGCTTGGGACTAGCGGGAGCCAAAAACATTCAGTACTTC. Amino acids: CASSLGLAGAKNIQYF. Using reference TRBV5-4 and TRBJ2-4 for the parts outside the CDR3, the full variable domain is ETGVTQSPTHLIKTRGQQVTLRCSSQSGHNTVSWYQQALGQGPQFIFQYYREEENGRGNFPPRFSGLQFPNYSSELNVNALELDDSALYLCASSLGLAGAKNIQYFGAGTRLSVL.

The chain carries TRBV29-1 and TRBJ2-1; D is undetermined. This CDR3 has 10 amino acids. V gave up 5 bases and J gave up 13 bases, with 12 bases separating them. Germline V lookup: CDR1 SQVTM, CDR2 ANQGSEA. The CDR3: CSVPDGRQFF. DNA of the CDR3: TGCAGCGTTCCGGACGGGCGACAGTTCTTC.

CDR3 sequence: CASSLGPRTDTQYF. The DNA of the CDR3 is TGTGCCAGCAGTCTGGGACCCCGCACAGATACGCAGTATTTT. This chain joins TRBV6-1 and TRBJ2-3; D may match TRBD1 or TRBD2 (5 bases each). The V and J ends lost 5 bases and 1 base respectively, with 10 bases between them. Germline CDR1 reads MNHNS; CDR2 reads SASEGT. The CDR3 is 14 residues long.

The gene calls are TRBV7-6 and TRBJ1-1, with 9 bases matching TRBD1. Germline V lookup: CDR1 SGHVS, CDR2 FNYEAQ. The CDR3 is made up of 13 amino acids. Trimming cost V 4 bases and J 4 bases; bases outside gene matches: 1. CDR3 nucleotide sequence: TGTGCCAGCAGCTCGGGACAGGGCACTGAAGCTTTCTTT. Translating it yields CASSSGQGTEAFF.

The genes are TRBV9 and TRBJ2-1; D is possibly TRBD2 (6 bases). Per germline, CDR1 SGDLS and CDR2 YYNGEE. Trimming removed 3 bases from V and 3 bases from J, with 13 bases in between. The CDR3 extends over 15 amino acids. CDR3 residues: CASSADGRDYNEQFF. The DNA for the CDR3 is TGTGCCAGCAGCGCAGACGGGCGGGACTACAATGAGCAGTTCTTC.

The V call is TRBV6-1, the J call TRBJ2-7; no reliable D call. Germline V gene data show CDR1 as MNHNS and CDR2 as SASEGT. This CDR3 spans 12 amino acids. V gave up 2 bases and J gave up 3 bases, with 5 bases separating them. The CDR3: CASSETVYEQYF. The DNA for the CDR3 is TGTGCCAGCAGTGAAACCGTCTACGAGCAGTACTTC.

This clone was seen more than once but under ten times. The chain employs TRBV19 and TRBJ2-7, with D possibly matching TRBD2 (6 bases). Germline loops: CDR1 LNHDA, CDR2 SQIVND (reference sequence). The CDR3 loop spans 14 amino acids. The V end lost 3 bases, the J end lost 3 bases, and 12 bases lay between the germline ends. CDR3 DNA sequence: TGTGCCAGTAGTATTGGGGCTAGCGTCTACGAGCAGTACTTC. Protein product: CASSIGASVYEQYF.

This chain links TRBV5-4 with TRBJ2-7, with D possibly TRBD2 on 6 matching bases. Trimming took 4 bases from V and 0 from J, leaving 11 bases between them. There are 14 residues in the CDR3. From germline, CDR1 is SGHNT and CDR2 YYREEE (reference sequence). CDR3 loop: CASSLIADSYEQYF. CDR3 nucleotide sequence: TGTGCCAGCAGCCTGATAGCGGACTCCTACGAGCAGTACTTC.

The J gene is TRBJ2-1, the V gene TRBV27; TRBD2 matches 9 bases. This CDR3 has 14 amino acids. Trimming removed 6 bases from V and 10 bases from J; junction bases left unmatched: 10. Germline V gene lookup returns CDR1 MNHEY and CDR2 SMNVEV (reference sequence). CDR3 in DNA: TGTGCCAGCAGCCCCCTGATAGCGGGAGAAGAGCAGTTCTTC. It encodes CASSPLIAGEEQFF.

The chain carries TRBV6-5 and TRBJ1-5, with D unclear. Germline assignment: CDR1 MNHEY and CDR2 SVGAGI. This CDR3 has 13 residues. Deletions cut 5 bases from V and 5 bases from J, with 10 bases between. This CDR3 reads CASSEAAYQPQHF. Written as DNA, the CDR3 is TGTGCCAGCAGTGAAGCCGCCTATCAGCCCCAGCATTTT.

The chain employs TRBV2 and TRBJ2-7, with no clear D. Trimming cost V 6 bases and J 3 bases, with 12 bases left between them. This CDR3 has 13 amino acids. Germline CDR1 and CDR2: SNHLY and FYNNEI. The CDR3 sequence is CASSGPPLYEQYF. The CDR3 DNA follows: TGTGCCAGCAGCGGTCCTCCCCTCTACGAGCAGTACTTC.

This chain links TRBV7-2 with TRBJ1-5; D not certain. The germline V and J ends were trimmed by 4 bases and 4 bases, with 5 bases remaining between them. Per the germline V gene, CDR1 is SGHTA and CDR2 is FQGNSA. The length of the CDR3 is 12 residues. CDR3 in amino acids: CASSSYNQPQHF. Written as DNA, the CDR3 is TGTGCCAGCAGCTCCTATAATCAGCCCCAGCATTTT.

The chain recombines TRBV27 with TRBJ2-1, with a weak D call TRBD1 (5 bases). Germline V gene sequence: CDR1 MNHEY, CDR2 SMNVEV (reference sequence). Trimming cost V 4 bases and J 4 bases, with 8 bases left between them. The CDR3 is 13 residues long. CDR3 nucleotide sequence: TGTGCCAGCAGTTCAAAGGGGTACAATGAGCAGTTCTTC. Protein sequence: CASSSKGYNEQFF.

This chain connects TRBV28 to TRBJ1-1; D ambiguous. In germline, CDR1 is MDHEN, CDR2 SYDVKM. The V gene lost 2 bases and the J gene lost 1 base, with 14 bases spanning the gap. CDR3 length equals 16 residues. The CDR3 bases are TGTGCCAGCAGTTTAACCGATATTAGAAGGAACACTGAAGCTTTCTTT. As protein: CASSLTDIRRNTEAFF.

The V and J genes are TRBV5-5 and TRBJ2-7; perhaps TRBD2 as D (6 bases). This CDR3 is built from 14 residues. The germline V gene has CDR1 SGHKS and CDR2 YYEKEE (reference sequence). The V and J ends lost 2 bases and 3 bases respectively, with 12 bases between them. Written as DNA, the CDR3 is TGTGCCAGCAGCTTTGGACTACGAAACTACGAGCAGTACTTC. The encoded protein is CASSFGLRNYEQYF.